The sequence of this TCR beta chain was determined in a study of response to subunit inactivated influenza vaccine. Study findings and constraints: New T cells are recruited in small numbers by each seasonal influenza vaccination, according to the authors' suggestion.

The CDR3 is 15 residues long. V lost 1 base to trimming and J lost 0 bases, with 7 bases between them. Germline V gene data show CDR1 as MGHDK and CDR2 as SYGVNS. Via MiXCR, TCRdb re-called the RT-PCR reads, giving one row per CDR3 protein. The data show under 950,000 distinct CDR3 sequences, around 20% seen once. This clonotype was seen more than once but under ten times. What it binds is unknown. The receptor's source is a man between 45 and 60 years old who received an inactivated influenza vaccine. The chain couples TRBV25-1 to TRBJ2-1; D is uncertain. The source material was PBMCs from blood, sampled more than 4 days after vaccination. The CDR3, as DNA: TGTGCCAGCAGTGAATCCCTCAGCTCCTACAATGAGCAGTTCTTC. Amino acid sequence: CASSESLSSYNEQFF.